The TCR beta chain under discussion was sequenced for a study of shared clonotypes between healthy human individuals. Trimming cost V 0 bases and J 1 base, with 10 bases left between them. Germline CDR1 and CDR2: SGHTS and YDEGEE. This CDR3 region has 15 residues. Data came from immunoSEQ multiplex PCR; TCRdb stores just in-frame clones and leaves some out. Altogether over 75,000 clones are present, approximately 75% being singletons, with the ten largest covering around half. The V and J genes are TRBV5-8 and TRBJ1-2, with D possibly matching TRBD1 (6 bases). The sequenced material came from memory CD8+ T cells sorted from blood. Subset in this sample: CD45RO+ cells pooled with CCR7-negative TemRA cells. The sequence was collected from a man aged 30 to 39 in good health. CDR3: CASSLGSGVNYGYTF. In nucleotides, the CDR3 is TGTGCCAGCAGCTTGGGATCAGGGGTTAACTATGGCTACACCTTC.